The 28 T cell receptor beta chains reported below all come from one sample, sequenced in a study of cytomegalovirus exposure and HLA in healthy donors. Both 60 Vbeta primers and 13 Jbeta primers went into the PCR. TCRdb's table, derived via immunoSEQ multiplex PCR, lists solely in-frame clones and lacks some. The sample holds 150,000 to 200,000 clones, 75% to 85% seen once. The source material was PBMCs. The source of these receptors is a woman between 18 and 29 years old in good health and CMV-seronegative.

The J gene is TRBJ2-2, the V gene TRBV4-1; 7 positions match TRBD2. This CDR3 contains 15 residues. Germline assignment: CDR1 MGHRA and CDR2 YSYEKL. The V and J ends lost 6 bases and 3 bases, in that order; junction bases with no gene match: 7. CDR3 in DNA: TGCGCCAGCAGTCAGCGGGAAAGGGACACCGGGGAGCTGTTTTTT. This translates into CASSQRERDTGELFF.

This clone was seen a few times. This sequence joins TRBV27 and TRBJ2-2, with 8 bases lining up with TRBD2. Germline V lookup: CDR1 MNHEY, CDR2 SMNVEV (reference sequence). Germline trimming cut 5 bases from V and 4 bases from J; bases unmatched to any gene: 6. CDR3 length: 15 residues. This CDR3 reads CASSTPGGRTGELFF. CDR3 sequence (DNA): TGTGCCAGCAGTACCCCGGGAGGGCGCACCGGGGAGCTGTTTTTT.

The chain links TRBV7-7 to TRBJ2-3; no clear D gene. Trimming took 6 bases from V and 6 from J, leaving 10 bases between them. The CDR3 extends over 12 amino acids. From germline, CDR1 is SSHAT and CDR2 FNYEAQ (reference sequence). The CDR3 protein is CASRNFGDTQYF. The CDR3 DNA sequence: TGTGCCAGCAGGAATTTCGGGGATACGCAGTATTTT.

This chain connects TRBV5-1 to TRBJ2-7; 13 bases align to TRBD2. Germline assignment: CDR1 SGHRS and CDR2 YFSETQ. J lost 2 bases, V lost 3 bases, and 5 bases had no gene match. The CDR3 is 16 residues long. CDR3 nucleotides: TGCGCCAGCAGCTCTGACGGACTAGCGGGAGCCTACGAGCAGTACTTC. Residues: CASSSDGLAGAYEQYF.

CDR3 sequence reads: CASRGTRKSYGYTF. The DNA for the CDR3 is TGTGCCAGTAGAGGGACACGCAAGTCCTATGGCTACACCTTC. The chain uses TRBV19 and TRBJ1-2, with a weak D call TRBD1 (6 bases). This CDR3 is built from 14 residues. V was shortened by 6 bases and J by 4 bases, with 15 bases between the two germline ends. CDR1 LNHDA and CDR2 SQIVND come from the germline V gene (reference sequence).

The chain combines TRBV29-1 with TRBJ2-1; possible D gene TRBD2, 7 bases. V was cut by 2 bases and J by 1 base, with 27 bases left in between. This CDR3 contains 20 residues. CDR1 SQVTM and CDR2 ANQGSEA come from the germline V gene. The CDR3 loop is CSVEMPSRGGFFSSYNEQFF. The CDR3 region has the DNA TGCAGCGTTGAAATGCCCAGCAGGGGAGGGTTTTTCTCATCCTACAATGAGCAGTTCTTC.

The CDR3 DNA reads TGTGCCAGCGCACAGGACTACTCTGGAAACACCATATATTTT. It is translated as CASAQDYSGNTIYF. The chain joins TRBV7-9 to TRBJ1-3; D is possibly TRBD1 (5 bases). V was pared by 8 bases and J by 0 bases, with 11 bases between. The CDR3 is 14 amino acids. Germline loops: CDR1 SEHNR, CDR2 FQNEAQ (reference sequence).

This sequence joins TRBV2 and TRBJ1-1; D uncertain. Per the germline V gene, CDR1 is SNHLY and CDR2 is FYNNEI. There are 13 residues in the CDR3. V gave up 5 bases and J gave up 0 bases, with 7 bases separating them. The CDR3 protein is CASSMAVNTEAFF. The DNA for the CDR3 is TGTGCCAGCAGTATGGCGGTGAACACTGAAGCTTTCTTT.

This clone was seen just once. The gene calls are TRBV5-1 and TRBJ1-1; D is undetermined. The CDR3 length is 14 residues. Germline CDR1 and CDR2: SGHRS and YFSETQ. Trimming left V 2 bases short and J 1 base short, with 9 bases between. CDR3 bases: TGCGCCAGCAGCTTCGCAGGTTCGAACACTGAAGCTTTCTTT. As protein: CASSFAGSNTEAFF. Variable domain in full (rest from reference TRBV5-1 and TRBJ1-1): KAGVTQTPRYLIKTRGQQVTLSCSPISGHRSVSWYQQTPGQGLQFLFEYFSETQRNKGNFPGRFSGRQFSNSRSEMNVSTLELGDSALYLCASSFAGSNTEAFFGQGTRLTVV.

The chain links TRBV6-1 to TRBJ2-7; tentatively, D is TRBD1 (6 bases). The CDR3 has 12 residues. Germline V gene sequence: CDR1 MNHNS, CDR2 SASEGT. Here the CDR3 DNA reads TGTGTGCTACAGGGAGCCAGTGGCGAGCAGTACTTC. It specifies CVLQGASGEQYF.

CDR3 sequence: CASSESRRGTKETQYF. DNA for the CDR3: TGCGCCAGCAGTGAGTCTAGGCGGGGGACGAAAGAGACCCAGTACTTC. The gene calls are TRBV10-2 and TRBJ2-5; 7 nucleotides align to TRBD2. Trimming removed 0 bases from V and 3 bases from J; junction bases left unmatched: 7. This CDR3 spans 16 amino acids. CDR1 is WSHSY and CDR2 is SAAADI in the germline V gene.

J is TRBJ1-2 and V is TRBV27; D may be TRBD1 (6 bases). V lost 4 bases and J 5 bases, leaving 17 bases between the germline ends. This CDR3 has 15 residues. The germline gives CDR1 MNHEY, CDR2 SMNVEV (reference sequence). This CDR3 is CASSWAPGHIYGYTF. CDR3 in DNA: TGTGCCAGCAGTTGGGCGCCGGGACACATATATGGCTACACCTTC.

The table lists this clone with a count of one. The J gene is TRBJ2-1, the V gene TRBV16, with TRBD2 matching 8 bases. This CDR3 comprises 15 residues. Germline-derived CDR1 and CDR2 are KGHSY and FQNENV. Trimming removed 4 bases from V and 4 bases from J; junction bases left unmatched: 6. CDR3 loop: CASSRATSVYNEQFF. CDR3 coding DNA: TGTGCCAGCAGCCGGGCGACTAGCGTATACAATGAGCAGTTCTTC.

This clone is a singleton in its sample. CDR3 bases: TGTGCCAGCAGCTTGGGGCAAGGGAGCTCTGGAAACACCATATATTTT. Amino acid sequence: CASSLGQGSSGNTIYF. The chain has TRBV5-4 and TRBJ1-3; unclear D gene. CDR3 length equals 16 residues. Germline assignment: CDR1 SGHNT and CDR2 YYREEE (reference sequence). Trimming cost V 0 bases and J 0 bases, with 10 bases left between them.

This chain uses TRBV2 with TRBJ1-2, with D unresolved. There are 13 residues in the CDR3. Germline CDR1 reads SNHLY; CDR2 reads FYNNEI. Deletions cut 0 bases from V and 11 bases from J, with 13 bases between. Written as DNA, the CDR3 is TGTGCCAGCAGTGAAGCAGGCGCCGGGTATTACACCTTC. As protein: CASSEAGAGYYTF.

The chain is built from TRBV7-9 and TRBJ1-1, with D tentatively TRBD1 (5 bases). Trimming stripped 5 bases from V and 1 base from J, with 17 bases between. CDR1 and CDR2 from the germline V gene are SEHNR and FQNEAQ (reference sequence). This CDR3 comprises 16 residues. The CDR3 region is CASSPRLADKNTEAFF. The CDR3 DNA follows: TGTGCCAGCAGCCCCCGCCTGGCGGACAAGAACACTGAAGCTTTCTTT.

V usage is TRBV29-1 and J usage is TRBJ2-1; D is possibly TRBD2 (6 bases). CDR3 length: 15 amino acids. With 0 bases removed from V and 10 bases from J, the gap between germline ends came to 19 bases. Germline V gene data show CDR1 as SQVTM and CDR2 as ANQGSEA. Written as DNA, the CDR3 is TGCAGCGTTGAAGATCTAGGGACTCATCTACCGGAGCAGTTCTTC. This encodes CSVEDLGTHLPEQFF.

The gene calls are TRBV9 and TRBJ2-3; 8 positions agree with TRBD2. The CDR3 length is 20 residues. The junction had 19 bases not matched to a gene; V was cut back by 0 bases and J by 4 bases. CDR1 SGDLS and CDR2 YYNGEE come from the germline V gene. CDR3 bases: TGTGCCAGCAGCGTAGCTACGAGGGACTTAGCGGGAAAGAGCGCAGATACGCAGTATTTT. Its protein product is CASSVATRDLAGKSADTQYF.

The CDR3 loop is CASSQVQGYNSGNTIYF. The DNA of the CDR3 is TGTGCCAGCAGCCAAGTTCAGGGATACAATTCTGGAAACACCATATATTTT. The chain couples TRBV4-2 to TRBJ1-3, with TRBD1 as a possible D gene (5 bases). Germline V gives CDR1 LGHNA, CDR2 YNFKEQ. V was trimmed by 1 base and J by 1 base, leaving 14 bases between them. The CDR3 has 17 amino acids.

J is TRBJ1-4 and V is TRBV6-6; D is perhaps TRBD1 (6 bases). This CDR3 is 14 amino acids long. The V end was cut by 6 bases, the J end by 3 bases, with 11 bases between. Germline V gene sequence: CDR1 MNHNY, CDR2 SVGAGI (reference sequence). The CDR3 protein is CASRDTGSNEKLFF. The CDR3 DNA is TGTGCCAGCAGGGATACAGGGTCTAATGAAAAACTGTTTTTT.

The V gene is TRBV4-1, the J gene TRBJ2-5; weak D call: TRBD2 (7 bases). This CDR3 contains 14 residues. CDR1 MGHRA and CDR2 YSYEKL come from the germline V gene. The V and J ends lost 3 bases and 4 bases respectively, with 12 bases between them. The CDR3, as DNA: TGCGCCAGCAGCCAGGGGAGGGGGGTAGAGACCCAGTACTTC. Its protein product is CASSQGRGVETQYF.

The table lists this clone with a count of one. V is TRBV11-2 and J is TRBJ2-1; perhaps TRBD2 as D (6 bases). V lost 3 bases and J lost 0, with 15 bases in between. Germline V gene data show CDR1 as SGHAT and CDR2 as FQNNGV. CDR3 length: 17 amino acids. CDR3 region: CASSFIAGRSSYNEQFF. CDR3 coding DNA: TGTGCCAGCAGCTTTATTGCGGGGCGTAGCTCCTACAATGAGCAGTTCTTC. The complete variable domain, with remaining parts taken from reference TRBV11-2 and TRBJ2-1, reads EAGVAQSPRYKIIEKRQSVAFWCNPISGHATLYWYQQILGQGPKLLIQFQNNGVVDDSQLPKDRFSAERLKGVDSTLKIQPAKLEDSAVYLCASSFIAGRSSYNEQFFGPGTRLTVL.

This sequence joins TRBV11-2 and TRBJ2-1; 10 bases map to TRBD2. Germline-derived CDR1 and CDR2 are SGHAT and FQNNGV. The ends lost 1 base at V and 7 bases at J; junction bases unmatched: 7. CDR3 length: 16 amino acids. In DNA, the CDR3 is TGTGCCAGCAGCTTAGGGGCTAGCGGGAGTGGTAATGAGCAGTTCTTC. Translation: CASSLGASGSGNEQFF.

The DNA for the CDR3 is TGTGCCAGCAGCGCCGGACAGGGCTCGTTCTACGAGCAGTACTTC. Translated, it gives CASSAGQGSFYEQYF. This chain links TRBV5-4 with TRBJ2-7, with 8 bases aligning to TRBD1. The germline V gene encodes CDR1 SGHNT and CDR2 YYREEE (reference sequence). The CDR3 covers 15 residues. J gave up 3 bases and V 4 bases, and 9 bases lay outside the gene matches.

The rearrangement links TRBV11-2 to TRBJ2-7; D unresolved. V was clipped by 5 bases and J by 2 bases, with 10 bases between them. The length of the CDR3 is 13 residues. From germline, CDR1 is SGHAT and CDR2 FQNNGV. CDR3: CASSLAGAYEQYF. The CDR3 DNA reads TGTGCCAGCAGCCTTGCCGGAGCCTACGAGCAGTACTTC.

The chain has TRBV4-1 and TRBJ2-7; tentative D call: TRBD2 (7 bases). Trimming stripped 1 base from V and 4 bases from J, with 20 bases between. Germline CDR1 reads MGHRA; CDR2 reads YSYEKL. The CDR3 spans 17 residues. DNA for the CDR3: TGCGCCAGCAGCCAAGTACCGGGGGCGAGCGGGAAGTACGAGCAGTACTTC. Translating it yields CASSQVPGASGKYEQYF.

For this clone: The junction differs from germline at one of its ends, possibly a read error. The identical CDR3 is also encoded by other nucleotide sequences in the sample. The CDR3 coding sequence is TGCGCCAGCAGCTTAGGGAACCTCATAGCGGGAGGCCAAGAGACCCAGTACTTC. It yields the protein CASSLGNLIAGGQETQYF. The rearrangement uses TRBV7-8 and TRBJ2-5; 10 bases align to TRBD2. The CDR3 length is 18 residues. Germline loops: CDR1 SGHVS, CDR2 FQNEAQ.

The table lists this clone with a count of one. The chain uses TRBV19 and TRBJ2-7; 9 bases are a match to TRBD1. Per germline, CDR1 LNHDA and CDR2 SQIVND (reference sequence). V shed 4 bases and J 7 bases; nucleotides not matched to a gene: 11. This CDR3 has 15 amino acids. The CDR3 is CASSTYSGQGREQYF. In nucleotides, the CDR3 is TGTGCCAGTAGTACCTACTCGGGACAGGGAAGGGAGCAGTACTTC.